This T cell receptor (beta chain) was recorded in a study of STAT5B mutations in CD4+ large granular lymphocyte leukemia. The assay was run at survey level. Method: immunoSEQ multiplex PCR; TCRdb's copy keeps in-frame clones and lacks some. The repertoire holds fewer than 30,000 clones, approximately 84% seen once, with approximately 0.98% in the top ten. The CDR3 contains 16 residues. V was clipped by 7 bases and J by 0 bases, with 13 bases between them. CDR1 and CDR2 (germline): SNHLY, FYNNEI. The chain combines TRBV2 with TRBJ1-6, with D unresolved. The sequence derives from a human donor in good health. The sample consisted of CD4+ T cells from blood buffy coats. CDR3 in DNA: TGTGCCAGCACCCCGCTGGGAAGCTCCTATAATTCACCCCTCCACTTT. Translated: CASTPLGSSYNSPLHF.